The sequence of this TCR beta chain was determined in a study of cytomegalovirus exposure and HLA in healthy donors. Findings and caveats of the study: Donors were assumed by presence/absence analyses to have roughly uniform sequencing depth.

This CDR3 spans 15 amino acids. Germline CDR1 reads MNHEY; CDR2 reads SVGAGI. Trimming removed 6 bases at V and 6 bases at J, with 17 bases between. There are a few counts of this clone. Its antigen is undetermined. PCR used 60 Vbeta primers and 13 Jbeta primers. Generated by immunoSEQ multiplex PCR, the TCRdb table keeps only in-frame clones and is missing some. This sample has tens of thousands of clones; roughly 80% occur once, and the top ten carry approximately 2.1%. The origin of this receptor is a man in his forties or fifties in good health and CMV-seronegative. This chain uses TRBV6-5 with TRBJ1-4; D unclear. Sequencing was carried out using PBMCs. CDR3 protein: CASRSKGRAHEKLFF. In nucleotides, the CDR3 is TGTGCCAGCAGATCTAAAGGGAGGGCCCATGAAAAACTGTTTTTT.